The TCR beta chain under discussion was sequenced for a study of shared clonotypes between healthy human individuals. Study-wide findings and caveats: Generally, naive subsets (rather than memory subsets) showed larger estimated richness.

With respect to this clone: Antigen: not known.

Libraries were prepared by immunoSEQ multiplex PCR; TCRdb keeps only in-frame clonotypes and omits some of them. There are more than 500,000 clones in the sample; approximately 95% occur only once, and over 0.09% lies in the top ten. CD45RO-negative, CCR7-selected cells formed the naive CD8 fraction, which excluded terminally differentiated effector memory CD45RA+ cells. V lost 4 bases to trimming and J lost 1 base, with 14 bases between them. CDR1 is SGHVS, CDR2 FQNEAQ, per germline. The CDR3 contains 16 residues. The sequenced sample consisted of naive CD8+ T cells sorted from blood. This receptor was obtained from a woman in her thirties in good health. V usage is TRBV7-8 and J usage is TRBJ1-5; D gene uncertain. CDR3 amino acids: CASSSHPMGSNQPQHF. For the CDR3, the DNA is TGTGCCAGCAGCTCCCATCCAATGGGGAGCAATCAGCCCCAGCATTTT.